Sequencing of this T cell receptor beta chain was carried out in a study of neurological immune-mediated disorders. A 10-nucleotide random UMI tagged transcripts in template-switch 5'RACE cDNA synthesis. TCRdb itself ran the 5' RACE reads through MiXCR, one entry per CDR3 protein. In the table there are more than 35,000 distinct CDR3 sequences, about 6.3% of which are singletons. This clonotype was detected many times. Per the germline V gene, CDR1 is LGHNA and CDR2 is YNFKEQ. The CDR3 has 20 amino acids. The ends were cut back, 0 bases at V and 4 bases at J, with 25 bases in the middle. CD4+ or CD8+ T cells, about 1 million per library, were used for sorted libraries.

The clonotype comes from a woman aged 40 to 49 in good health. The chain is built from TRBV4-2 and TRBJ1-5; a weak D match, TRBD1 (6 bases). The material sequenced was CD4+ T cells from blood. CDR3 DNA sequence: TGTGCCAGCAGCCAAGATGTGGGGGCGTTGGGGCGGGCGGAGAATCAGCCCCAGCATTTT. Protein product: CASSQDVGALGRAENQPQHF.